There are many counts of the clone carrying this TCR beta chain. Time point of the sample: pre-sensitization, week 0. This sample's treatment: therapeutic diphenylcyclopropenone sensitization with weekly scalp DPC. Within the library, unique molecular identifiers were attached to each individual cDNA molecule. TCRdb re-called the RACE reads through MiXCR, storing one row per CDR3 protein. The table lists around 60,000 distinct CDR3 sequences, about 7% of them singletons. This entry comes from a study of human T cells and chemical hapten exposure. Study overall: Donors were sensitized with 2% DPC on the upper inner arm.

The receptor was derived from a woman aged 25-40 years with alopecia areata. Some clones in this sample may be carry-over from other donors' samples. This material consisted of whole blood, taken in connection with sensitization to the hapten diphenylcyclopropenone (DPC).

CDR3 bases: TGTGCCATCACGAAGGGCGACAGCTATGGCTACACCTTC. This gives the protein CAITKGDSYGYTF. The chain couples TRBV10-3 to TRBJ1-2; maybe TRBD1 (5 bases). Trimming pared 7 bases from V and 4 bases from J, leaving 13 bases between. Per germline, CDR1 ENHRY and CDR2 SYGVKD. CDR3 length equals 13 residues.